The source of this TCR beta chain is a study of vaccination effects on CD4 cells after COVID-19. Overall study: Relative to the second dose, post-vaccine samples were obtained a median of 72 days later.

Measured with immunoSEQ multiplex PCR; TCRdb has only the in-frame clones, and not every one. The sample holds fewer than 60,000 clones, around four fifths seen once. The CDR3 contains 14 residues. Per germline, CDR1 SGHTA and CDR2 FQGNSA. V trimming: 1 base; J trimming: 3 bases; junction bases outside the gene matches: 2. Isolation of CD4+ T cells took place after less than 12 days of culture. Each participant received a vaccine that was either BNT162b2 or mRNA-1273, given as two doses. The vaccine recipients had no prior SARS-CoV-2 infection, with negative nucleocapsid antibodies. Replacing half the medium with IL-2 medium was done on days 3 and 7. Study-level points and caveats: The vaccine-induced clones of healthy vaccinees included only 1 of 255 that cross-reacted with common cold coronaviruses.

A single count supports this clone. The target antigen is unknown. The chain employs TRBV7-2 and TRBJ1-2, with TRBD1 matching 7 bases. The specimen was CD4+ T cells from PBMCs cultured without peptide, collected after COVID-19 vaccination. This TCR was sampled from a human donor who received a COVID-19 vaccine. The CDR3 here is CASSLVGGDYGYTF. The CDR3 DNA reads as TGTGCCAGCAGCTTAGTAGGGGGCGACTATGGCTACACCTTC.